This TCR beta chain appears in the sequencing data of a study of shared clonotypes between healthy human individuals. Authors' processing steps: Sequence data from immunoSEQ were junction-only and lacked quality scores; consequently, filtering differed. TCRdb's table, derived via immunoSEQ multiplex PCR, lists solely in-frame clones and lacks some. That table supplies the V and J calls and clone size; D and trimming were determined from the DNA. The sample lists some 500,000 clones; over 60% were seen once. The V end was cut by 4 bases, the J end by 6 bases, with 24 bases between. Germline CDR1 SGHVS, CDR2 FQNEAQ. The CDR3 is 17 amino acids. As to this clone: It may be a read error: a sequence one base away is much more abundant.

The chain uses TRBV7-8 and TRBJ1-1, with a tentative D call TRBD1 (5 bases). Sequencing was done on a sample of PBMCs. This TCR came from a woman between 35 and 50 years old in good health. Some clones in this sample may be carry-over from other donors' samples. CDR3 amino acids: CASSSDLRGRLIPEAFF. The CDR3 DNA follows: TGTGCCAGCAGCTCAGACCTGAGGGGTCGGTTAATCCCTGAAGCTTTCTTT.